This T cell receptor beta chain was documented in a study of CD8 T cells in ankylosing spondylitis. Study results and caveats: CD8+ disease-linked clones were present at relatively low frequencies in blood.

Trimming took 7 bases from V and 0 from J; bases not matched to a gene: 4. The CDR3 sequence is 14 residues long. Germline V gene data show CDR1 as MNHEY and CDR2 as SMNVEV (reference sequence). This clonotype was counted many times. The antigen is not known. In making TCR beta libraries, quantitative 5'-RACE with molecular barcodes was used. MiXCR, applied by TCRdb to the 5' RACE reads, yields one record per CDR3 protein. In the table there are 30,000 to 40,000 distinct CDR3 sequences, about a tenth of which are singletons. This receptor was taken from a male donor with ankylosing spondylitis or in good health (not recorded which). The sequenced material came from blood, either unsorted or a sorted T cell fraction (not recorded which). The gene calls are TRBV27 and TRBJ2-5; 8 bases are a match to TRBD1. The CDR3 DNA follows: TGTGCCAGCAAGACAGGGGCGTACCAAGAGACCCAGTACTTC. Translation: CASKTGAYQETQYF.